These 13 T cell receptor beta chains share one sample of origin, sequenced in a study of blood T cell repertoires in COVID-19 (dated by TCRdb to 2018 to 2021). Libraries were built with the immunoSEQ multiplex PCR assay. The table was pulled from immuneACCESS by TCRdb, which kept in-frame rearrangements only. Such tables lose some clones; where checked, under half of the loss comes from unresolved V genes, and the rest has no known cause. Across this sample there are about 120,000 clones, with 81% seen only once. Roughly a sixth of the sample rests with the top ten. The sequenced sample was peripheral blood. The receptors derive from a young man with COVID-19, enrolled during active disease.

V usage is TRBV12-3 or TRBV12-4 and J usage is TRBJ2-7, with TRBD2 as a possible D gene (7 bases). This CDR3 is built from 13 residues. V lost 6 bases to trimming and J lost 2 bases, with 11 bases between them. CDR3 DNA sequence: TGTGCCAGCAGGCGGGGGCTAGCCTACGAGCAGTACTTC. This gives the protein CASRRGLAYEQYF.

This clone was seen only once. The chain has TRBV6-2 or TRBV6-3 and TRBJ1-5, with TRBD1 as a possible D gene (5 bases). Trimming cost V 4 bases and J 5 bases, with 12 bases left between them. Germline values: CDR1 MNHEY, CDR2 SVGEGT. This CDR3 comprises 14 residues. The CDR3 region has the DNA TGTGCCAGCAGTTTATGGGGCCAACATCAGCCCCAGCATTTT. It codes for CASSLWGQHQPQHF.

V and J are TRBV28 and TRBJ1-6; D remains ambiguous. This CDR3 spans 12 amino acids. The V end was cut by 3 bases, the J end by 8 bases, with 5 bases between. The germline CDR1 and CDR2 sequences are MDHEN and SYDVKM. The CDR3 loop reads CASSLAYSPLHF. The DNA of the CDR3 is TGTGCCAGCAGTTTGGCCTATTCACCCCTCCACTTT. The variable domain in full, completed from reference TRBV28 and TRBJ1-6, reads DVKVTQSSRYLVKRTGEKVFLECVQDMDHENMFWYRQDPGLGLRLIYFSYDVKMKEKGDIPEGYSVSREKKERFSLILESASTNQTSMYLCASSLAYSPLHFGNGTRLTVT.

The chain carries TRBV9 and TRBJ2-1; possibly TRBD2 for D (5 bases). Looked up from germline, CDR1 is SGDLS and CDR2 is YYNGEE. Trimming cost V 1 base and J 4 bases, with 12 bases left between them. This CDR3 has 15 amino acids. The chain's CDR3 is CASSVLGAEYNEQFF. Here the CDR3 DNA reads TGTGCCAGCAGCGTATTGGGAGCGGAATACAATGAGCAGTTCTTC.

The chain combines TRBV2 with TRBJ2-7; 8 bases align to TRBD2. Trimming at V came to 6 bases and at J to 3 bases, leaving 7 bases not matched to a gene. The CDR3 runs 14 residues. CDR1 and CDR2 from the germline V gene are SNHLY and FYNNEI. CDR3 nucleotide sequence: TGTGCCAGCAGACCGGGACTAGGGGGCTACGAGCAGTACTTC. Translating it yields CASRPGLGGYEQYF.

Only one count was recorded for this clone. The rearrangement links TRBV4-2 to TRBJ1-1; possibly TRBD1 for D (6 bases). This CDR3 region has 15 residues. CDR1 is LGHNA and CDR2 is YNFKEQ in the germline V gene. The V gene lost 3 bases and the J gene lost 3 bases, with 14 bases spanning the gap. CDR3 in DNA: TGTGCCAGCAGCCATGCTACAGGGCGGGACACTGAAGCTTTCTTT. Its protein product is CASSHATGRDTEAFF.

In its sample, this clone was seen once. The chain is built from TRBV19 and TRBJ1-5; D is unclear. The CDR3 length is 18 residues. Germline CDR1 reads LNHDA; CDR2 reads SQIVND (reference sequence). Trimming took 5 bases from V and 0 from J, leaving 20 bases between them. The CDR3 nucleotides are TGTGCCAGTAGTCCTTGGGAGTACAACTATTATAGCAATCAGCCCCAGCATTTT. As protein: CASSPWEYNYYSNQPQHF. Complete variable domain (other parts from reference TRBV19 and TRBJ1-5): DGGITQSPKYLFRKEGQNVTLSCEQNLNHDAMYWYRQDPGQGLRLIYYSQIVNDFQKGDIAEGYSVSREKKESFPLTVTSAQKNPTAFYLCASSPWEYNYYSNQPQHFGDGTRLSIL.

The V call is TRBV6-6, the J call TRBJ2-1; 8 nucleotides match TRBD2. Germline lookup yields CDR1 MNHNY and CDR2 SVGAGI (reference sequence). V trimming: 2 bases; J trimming: 8 bases; junction bases outside the gene matches: 5. The CDR3 is 14 amino acids. The CDR3: CASSYALAGDEQFF. The CDR3 coding sequence is TGTGCCAGCAGTTACGCGCTAGCGGGCGATGAGCAGTTCTTC.

The gene calls are TRBV25-1 and TRBJ1-1; D gene ambiguous. The germline V gene has CDR1 MGHDK and CDR2 SYGVNS. V was shortened by 1 base and J by 1 base, with 7 bases between the two germline ends. CDR3 length equals 14 residues. CDR3 DNA: TGTGCCAGCAGTGAATCCCTCCGGAACACTGAAGCTTTCTTT. It encodes CASSESLRNTEAFF.

The table lists this clone with a count of one. The CDR3 DNA sequence: TGTGCCAGCAGTTACTCGTGGACAGAGGGCAATCAGCCCCAGCATTTT. It specifies CASSYSWTEGNQPQHF. The J gene is TRBJ1-5, the V gene TRBV6-6; tentative D call: TRBD1 (6 bases). The CDR3 covers 16 residues. From germline, CDR1 is MNHNY and CDR2 SVGAGI (reference sequence). Trimming left V 0 bases short and J 2 bases short, with 11 bases between.

V gene TRBV5-1 combines with J gene TRBJ2-7; D is perhaps TRBD2 (5 bases). V lost 0 bases and J 5 bases, leaving 9 bases between the germline ends. Germline V gene lookup returns CDR1 SGHRS and CDR2 YFSETQ. The CDR3 length is 13 residues. CDR3 sequence: CASSLERAHEQYF. The DNA for the CDR3 is TGCGCCAGCAGCTTGGAGAGGGCCCACGAGCAGTACTTC. The full variable domain, with the rest looked up from reference TRBV5-1 and TRBJ2-7, is KAGVTQTPRYLIKTRGQQVTLSCSPISGHRSVSWYQQTPGQGLQFLFEYFSETQRNKGNFPGRFSGRQFSNSRSEMNVSTLELGDSALYLCASSLERAHEQYFGPGTRLTVT.

The sample holds many counts of this clone. The chain joins TRBV28 to TRBJ1-4, with TRBD1 identical over 7 bases. With V trimmed by 5 bases and J by 4 bases, 7 bases remained unmatched. Germline CDR1 reads MDHEN; CDR2 reads SYDVKM. The CDR3 is made up of 15 amino acids. CDR3 coding DNA: TGTGCCAGCAGTCCTACGACAGGGCGTAATGAAAAACTGTTTTTT. Translation gives CASSPTTGRNEKLFF.

This clone was recorded only once. V usage is TRBV30 and J usage is TRBJ1-2; 7 bases line up with TRBD1. This CDR3 comprises 12 residues. Looked up from germline, CDR1 is GTSNPN and CDR2 is SVGIG (reference sequence). Losses at the gene ends were 4 bases for V and 5 bases for J; bases not matched to a gene: 4. The DNA for the CDR3 is TGTGCCTGGAACAGGGGCGCATATGGCTACACCTTC. Translating it yields CAWNRGAYGYTF.